The rows below give T cell receptor beta chains drawn from one sample of a study of T cells in Graves' hyperthyroidism and ophthalmopathy. Via MiXCR, TCRdb re-called the multiplex PCR reads, giving one row per CDR3 protein. The table shows about 460,000 distinct CDR3 sequences, with around a fifth occurring only once. Sequenced material: blood. These receptors all come from a woman between 70 and 85 years old with Graves' ophthalmopathy. Each CDR3 is given with its conserved first and last residue. Each record gives: J gene, V gene, CDR3 length, CDR3 protein.

j_call: TRBJ1-4; v_call: TRBV4-3; cdr3_length: 14; cdr3_aa: CASSQVSSGEKLFF
j_call: TRBJ1-2; v_call: TRBV12-3/TRBV12-4; cdr3_length: 11; cdr3_aa: CANRQGSGYTF
j_call: TRBJ1-1; v_call: TRBV7-2; cdr3_length: 13; cdr3_aa: CASERGLNTEAFF
j_call: TRBJ2-3; v_call: TRBV6-5; cdr3_length: 14; cdr3_aa: CASSYSPAGDTQYF
j_call: TRBJ1-1; v_call: TRBV13; cdr3_length: 14; cdr3_aa: CASRVQGSNTEAFF
j_call: TRBJ2-5; v_call: TRBV28; cdr3_length: 16; cdr3_aa: CASSSLAGGGQETQYF
j_call: TRBJ1-1; v_call: TRBV4-1; cdr3_length: 13; cdr3_aa: CASSQDAAARAFF
j_call: TRBJ1-5; v_call: TRBV6-1; cdr3_length: 14; cdr3_aa: CASRPGQSNQPQHF
j_call: TRBJ1-5; v_call: TRBV20-1; cdr3_length: 14; cdr3_aa: CSALAGAGNQPQHF
j_call: TRBJ2-3; v_call: TRBV19; cdr3_length: 15; cdr3_aa: CASSPLQGGKDTQYF